These 11 T cell receptor beta chains originate from one sample sequenced in a study of CD8 T cells in ankylosing spondylitis. One entry per CDR3 protein, called by TCRdb with MiXCR from the 5' RACE reads. The data contain just under 350,000 distinct CDR3 sequences, approximately 15% of them singletons. Sequencing used blood, either unsorted or a sorted T cell fraction (not recorded which). Source of these receptors: a male donor with ankylosing spondylitis or in good health (not recorded which).

This clonotype was recorded a few times. V usage is TRBV3-1 and J usage is TRBJ2-3, with a weak D call TRBD1 (6 bases). Per the germline V gene, CDR1 is LGHDT and CDR2 is YNNKEL (reference sequence). Trimming removed 0 bases at V and 2 bases at J, with 12 bases between. The CDR3 extends over 16 amino acids. CDR3 nucleotide sequence: TGTGCCAGCAGCCAAGAATGGGCAGGGGTCACAGATACGCAGTATTTT. This sequence encodes CASSQEWAGVTDTQYF.

The chain is built from TRBV9 and TRBJ2-7, with 8 nucleotides matching TRBD2. Germline assignment: CDR1 SGDLS and CDR2 YYNGEE. The CDR3 spans 15 residues. With V trimmed by 10 bases and J by 0 bases, 12 bases remained unmatched. CDR3 DNA sequence: TGTGCCTCATCAGAGGGTAGCGGGGCCTCCTACGAGCAGTACTTC. Amino acid sequence: CASSEGSGASYEQYF.

This clonotype was counted a few times. The genes are TRBV29-1 and TRBJ2-7, with 8 bases lining up with TRBD2. Germline trimming cut 5 bases from V and 5 bases from J; bases unmatched to any gene: 8. This CDR3 comprises 13 residues. Germline V gives CDR1 SQVTM, CDR2 ANQGSEA. In nucleotides, the CDR3 is TGCAGCGTTCCCAGCGGGAGTAGACACGAGCAGTACTTC. It codes for CSVPSGSRHEQYF.

The chain uses TRBV19 and TRBJ1-1; TRBD1 aligns across 7 bases. This CDR3 comprises 14 residues. Germline CDR1 and CDR2: LNHDA and SQIVND (reference sequence). Trimming at V came to 6 bases and at J to 1 base, leaving 5 bases not matched to a gene. DNA for the CDR3: TGTGCCAGTAGCCCCTACAGGGGGAACACTGAAGCTTTCTTT. This gives the protein CASSPYRGNTEAFF.

The DNA for the CDR3 is TGTGCCAGCAGCCAAGATCAGGGCGCGGGGGTGGAAGCTTTCTTT. It specifies CASSQDQGAGVEAFF. The chain joins TRBV4-2 to TRBJ1-1, with D tentatively TRBD1 (5 bases). The CDR3 has 15 amino acids. The V gene's germline CDR1 is LGHNA and CDR2 YNFKEQ. V was shortened by 0 bases and J by 8 bases, with 16 bases between the two germline ends.

This clonotype was picked up many times. The rearrangement uses TRBV20-1 and TRBJ1-1; no definite D call. Trimming left V 6 bases short and J 7 bases short, with 12 bases between. CDR3 length: 11 amino acids. Germline V gene lookup returns CDR1 DFQATT and CDR2 SNEGSKA (reference sequence). The CDR3 is CSATATREAFF. CDR3 nucleotides: TGCAGTGCAACAGCCACCCGTGAAGCTTTCTTT.

The chain recombines TRBV12-3 or TRBV12-4 with TRBJ2-3; TRBD1 agrees at 8 bases. With V trimmed by 4 bases and J by 4 bases, 7 bases remained unmatched. The CDR3 spans 15 residues. The CDR3 region has the DNA TGTGCCAGCAGTTCGAGGACAGGGCTGGCAGATACGCAGTATTTT. It encodes CASSSRTGLADTQYF.

The chain has TRBV5-1 and TRBJ1-2, with D perhaps TRBD1 (5 bases). The CDR3 extends over 15 amino acids. The germline V gene has CDR1 SGHRS and CDR2 YFSETQ. Trimming cost V 0 bases and J 2 bases, with 11 bases left between them. CDR3 nucleotide sequence: TGCGCCAGCAGCTTGGACGGGCGGGGGAACTATGGCTACACCTTC. Encoded protein: CASSLDGRGNYGYTF.

This clonotype has a count of ten or more. The gene calls are TRBV11-2 and TRBJ2-1; 8 bases are a match to TRBD2. Losses at the gene ends were 4 bases for V and 6 bases for J; bases not matched to a gene: 5. In germline, CDR1 is SGHAT, CDR2 FQNNGV. This CDR3 spans 14 amino acids. The CDR3 here is CASSSGTRPNEQFF. The CDR3 nucleotides read TGTGCCAGCAGCTCAGGGACTAGACCCAATGAGCAGTTCTTC.

This chain uses TRBV6-4 with TRBJ1-4, with a possible D match to TRBD1 (5 bases). The CDR3 has 13 amino acids. Germline V gene sequence: CDR1 MRHNA, CDR2 SNTAGT. Trimming removed 11 bases at V and 10 bases at J, with 20 bases between. The CDR3 spells CAGNGGNWGKLFF. DNA for the CDR3: TGTGCCGGGAACGGGGGAAACTGGGGAAAACTGTTTTTT.

The chain employs TRBV4-1 and TRBJ1-1; D gene unclear. This CDR3 comprises 14 residues. The germline V and J ends were trimmed by 0 bases and 4 bases, with 9 bases remaining between them. The germline gives CDR1 MGHRA, CDR2 YSYEKL. The CDR3 region is CASSQERRGTEAFF. DNA for the CDR3: TGCGCCAGCAGCCAAGAACGGCGGGGCACTGAAGCTTTCTTT.